This TCR beta chain was recovered during a study of blood T cell repertoires in COVID-19 (dated by TCRdb to about 2020). Regarding the study in general: Collaborator samples came from the United States, Italy and Spain and covered acute and convalescent phases of COVID-19. HLA class I and class II types, where available, came from metadata supplied by the sample provider rather than from assay-based typing. A de-identified subject ID, COVID-19 status, age in years and sex were almost always included in the sample metadata. The prospective study material was composed of cDNA or gDNA derived from T cells, B-cell-depleted T cells, or PBMCs. The repertoires were made available in a free public database intended to serve as a resource for research on the immune response to SARS-CoV-2. Deeply sampled blood TCRbeta repertoires from subjects exposed to, actively infected with, or recovered from COVID-19 were included in the dataset. Samples were obtained from the ongoing ImmuneRACE study (first 160 participants) and from roughly 1,300 subjects provided by 6 global collaborators.

The sample holds one count of this clone. Its antigen is not yet known. Nothing much larger sits one base from this clone, and base qualities are not available. The study at large found these results: The quantity of clinical and demographic metadata differed by source and by participant and was supplied without curation.

The immunoSEQ Assay, a bias-controlled multiplex PCR, was used to amplify TCRbeta CDR3 regions from genomic DNA. The original pipeline was this. The number of nucleated cells in each sample was estimated by amplification of reference gene primers within the assay. Sequence reads were collapsed and filtered to measure the absolute abundance of every unique TCRbeta CDR3 rearrangement. For each sample, productive Simpson clonality was calculated as the square root of Simpson's diversity index over productive rearrangements. Not all clones reach the TCRdb copy of this immuneACCESS table, which keeps in-frame sequences only. Checked studies attribute under half of the gap to unresolved V genes and leave the rest unexplained. V, J and clone size are those of that table, while D and trimming were read from the DNA. This sample lists 250,000 to 350,000 clones; around 84% were detected once. The ten largest clones capture around 1.6% of the sample.

The germline V gene provides CDR1 SGDLS and CDR2 YYNGEE. The CDR3, cysteine through phenylalanine, is 16 amino acids long. Only the CDR3 DNA is retained, 48 bases long and in frame from the first base. V sheds 0 bases and J sheds 2 bases, leaving 11 bases between their ends. One collaborating source in Seattle enrolled patients while the patients were actively infected and followed the patients over time throughout the course of disease. Whole blood was collected in K2EDTA tubes by collaborating institutions according to the institutions' own protocols. Collaborator samples were shipped for TCRbeta analysis as frozen whole blood, isolated PBMCs, or DNA extracted from either sample type.

The sequence was collected from a human donor with COVID-19, enrolled during active disease. The donor label of this sample is uncertain. The sequenced sample was peripheral blood. Recombination linked TRBV9 to TRBJ2-2; a tentative D call is TRBD2 (6 bases match). The bases are TGTGCCAGCAGCGTAGCTAATAGCGGTAACACCGGGGAGCTGTTTTTT. It translates as CASSVANSGNTGELFF. Reference TRBV9 and TRBJ2-2 proteins supply the regions before and after the CDR3; the full variable domain is: DSGVTQTPKHLITATGQRVTLRCSPRSGDLSVYWYQQSLDQGLQFLIQYYNGEERAKGNILERFSAQQFPDLHSELNLSSLELGDSALYFCASSVANSGNTGELFFGEGSRLTVL.